This passage covers 18 T cell receptor beta chains from one sample sequenced in a study of cytomegalovirus exposure and HLA in healthy donors. Both 60 Vbeta primers and 13 Jbeta primers went into the PCR. This table comes from immunoSEQ multiplex PCR, and its TCRdb copy is limited to in-frame clones, with some not included. The repertoire consists of roughly 100,000 clones, with approximately 83% occurring once and the leading ten covering 5% to 6.5%. Sequenced: PBMCs. Receptors were obtained from a man aged 18 to 35 in good health and CMV-seronegative.

The J gene is TRBJ1-5, the V gene TRBV6-5; weak D call: TRBD1 (6 bases). V was cut by 6 bases and J by 6 bases, with 15 bases left in between. The CDR3 covers 14 residues. CDR1 and CDR2 (germline): MNHEY, SVGAGI. CDR3 region: CASSNRDGTQPQHF. CDR3 in DNA: TGTGCCAGCAGCAACAGGGACGGGACTCAGCCCCAGCATTTT.

Turning to this clone: A read error may account for a junction end that differs from germline. The chain recombines TRBV7-3 with TRBJ1-6; no reliable D call. Germline V lookup: CDR1 SGHTA, CDR2 FQGTGA. The CDR3 is made up of 15 amino acids. The DNA for the CDR3 is TGTGCCAGCAGTTTAATACAAGCGGCGAATTCACCCCTCCACTTT. Amino acid sequence: CASSLIQAANSPLHF. Variable domain in full (rest from reference TRBV7-3 and TRBJ1-6): GAGVSQTPSNKVTEKGKYVELRCDPISGHTALYWYRQSLGQGPEFLIYFQGTGAADDSGLPNDRFFAVRPEGSVSTLKIQRTERGDSAVYLCASSLIQAANSPLHFGNGTRLTVT.

This clone came up a few times. This chain joins TRBV29-1 and TRBJ2-1; maybe TRBD2 (7 bases). This CDR3 has 12 amino acids. Trimming stripped 7 bases from V and 8 bases from J, with 15 bases between. Germline CDR1 and CDR2: SQVTM and ANQGSEA. CDR3 in DNA: TGCAGCGCCGTGAACGGGGGGCATGAGCAGTTCTTC. This encodes CSAVNGGHEQFF.

The DNA of the CDR3 is TGTGCCAGTAGTATCAGTGTAAGCTATGGCTACACCTTC. It encodes CASSISVSYGYTF. The chain employs TRBV19 and TRBJ1-2; D gene ambiguous. The CDR3 has 13 amino acids. Per germline, CDR1 LNHDA and CDR2 SQIVND (reference sequence). The germline V and J ends were trimmed by 3 bases and 4 bases, with 9 bases remaining between them.

This clone was observed a single time. V gene TRBV20-1 combines with J gene TRBJ1-2, with TRBD1 matching over 10 bases. After removal of 7 bases from V and 6 bases from J, the junction contained 2 bases not matched to a gene. The length of the CDR3 is 11 residues. CDR1 is DFQATT, CDR2 SNEGSKA, per germline (reference sequence). The chain's CDR3 is CSGGQGDGYTF. CDR3 DNA sequence: TGCAGTGGAGGACAGGGGGATGGCTACACCTTC.

J is TRBJ2-7 and V is TRBV15; D is perhaps TRBD1 (5 bases). The germline CDR1 and CDR2 sequences are LNHNV and YYDKDF (reference sequence). This CDR3 comprises 14 residues. Trimming took 0 bases from V and 8 from J, leaving 14 bases between them. CDR3 residues: CATSRDRAGFKQYF. CDR3 nucleotides: TGTGCCACCAGCAGAGATCGGGCAGGGTTCAAGCAGTACTTC.

The V and J genes are TRBV7-3 and TRBJ1-1; 8 nucleotides line up with TRBD1. The CDR3 has 15 residues. V was clipped by 5 bases and J by 8 bases; unmatched bases: 13. Germline loops: CDR1 SGHTA, CDR2 FQGTGA. CDR3: CASSPLQTGGVEAFF. CDR3 bases: TGTGCCAGCAGCCCACTCCAAACAGGGGGTGTCGAAGCTTTCTTT.

This clone appeared a single time. The rearrangement joins TRBV6-5 to TRBJ2-3, with 7 bases lining up with TRBD1. V shed 8 bases and J 0 bases; nucleotides not matched to a gene: 5. The CDR3 has 14 residues. The germline V gene has CDR1 MNHEY and CDR2 SVGAGI. The CDR3 DNA follows: TGTGCCAGCGCAATCAGGGGGAGCACAGATACGCAGTATTTT. This gives the protein CASAIRGSTDTQYF.

The chain combines TRBV5-6 with TRBJ2-7, with 11 bases matching TRBD1. This CDR3 has 16 residues. Germline CDR1 reads SGHDT; CDR2 reads YYEEEE. J lost 6 bases, V lost 2 bases, and 10 bases had no gene match. This chain's CDR3 is CASSLLQGQGVGEQYF. DNA for the CDR3: TGTGCCAGCAGCTTACTTCAGGGACAGGGGGTCGGCGAGCAGTACTTC.

This sequence joins TRBV7-2 and TRBJ2-7; 9 nucleotides match TRBD2. Germline assignment: CDR1 SGHTA and CDR2 FQGNSA. This CDR3 contains 18 residues. The ends lost 6 bases at V and 2 bases at J; junction bases unmatched: 17. CDR3 loop: CASSRFMSPSGTTYEQYF. The CDR3 DNA reads TGTGCCAGCAGTCGATTTATGTCCCCTAGCGGGACGACCTACGAGCAGTACTTC. Variable domain in full (rest from reference TRBV7-2 and TRBJ2-7): GAGVSQSPSNKVTEKGKDVELRCDPISGHTALYWYRQSLGQGLEFLIYFQGNSAPDKSGLPSDRFSAERTGGSVSTLTIQRTQQEDSAVYLCASSRFMSPSGTTYEQYFGPGTRLTVT.

The chain recombines TRBV6-5 with TRBJ1-1; perhaps TRBD1 as D (6 bases). Looked up from germline, CDR1 is MNHEY and CDR2 is SVGAGI. Trimming left V 5 bases short and J 7 bases short, with 11 bases between. CDR3 length: 12 amino acids. The CDR3: CASSTQGNEAFF. As DNA, the CDR3 is TGTGCCAGCAGTACCCAGGGGAATGAAGCTTTCTTT.

The genes are TRBV28 and TRBJ1-2; the D gene is possibly TRBD1 (5 bases). Looked up from germline, CDR1 is MDHEN and CDR2 is SYDVKM. The CDR3 is 12 residues long. The V end lost 5 bases, the J end lost 11 bases, and 15 bases lay between the germline ends. In DNA, the CDR3 is TGTGCCAGCAGTACCCTGGGGCAGAGGTACACCTTC. This gives the protein CASSTLGQRYTF.

J is TRBJ2-7 and V is TRBV4-3, with 8 bases that match TRBD2. V lost 0 bases, J lost 1 base, and 17 bases stayed unmatched. CDR1 is LGHNA and CDR2 is YSLEER in the germline V gene. The CDR3 covers 20 residues. CDR3 amino acids: CASSQDYGGLAGSRSYEQYF. The CDR3 DNA reads as TGCGCCAGCAGCCAAGACTACGGGGGGCTAGCGGGTTCTCGATCCTACGAGCAGTACTTC.

The genes are TRBV12-1 and TRBJ2-2; the listed D gene, TRBD2, was not tested against the DNA. TRBV12-1 is a pseudogene. The CDR3 consists of 18 residues. CDR3 sequence: CASSFVPGLARRAGELFF. The CDR3, as DNA: TGTGCCAGCAGCTTTGTACCGGGACTAGCGAGAAGGGCCGGGGAGCTGTTTTTT.

This chain joins TRBV9 and TRBJ2-7; 8 nucleotides agree with TRBD2. Germline V gene lookup returns CDR1 SGDLS and CDR2 YYNGEE. This CDR3 has 16 amino acids. Germline trimming cut 3 bases from V and 2 bases from J; bases unmatched to any gene: 10. CDR3 DNA: TGTGCCAGCAGCGCCGGGAGTAGCGGGACGCCCTACGAGCAGTACTTC. This codes for CASSAGSSGTPYEQYF. Using reference TRBV9 and TRBJ2-7 for the parts outside the CDR3, the full variable domain is DSGVTQTPKHLITATGQRVTLRCSPRSGDLSVYWYQQSLDQGLQFLIQYYNGEERAKGNILERFSAQQFPDLHSELNLSSLELGDSALYFCASSAGSSGTPYEQYFGPGTRLTVT.

This clone was picked up one time. This chain uses TRBV5-1 with TRBJ2-2, with a weak D call TRBD2 (5 bases). The CDR3 runs to 16 residues. V was trimmed by 4 bases and J by 1 base, leaving 14 bases between them. Germline loops: CDR1 SGHRS, CDR2 YFSETQ. The CDR3 sequence is CASSLKREWNTGELFF. The CDR3 DNA is TGCGCCAGCAGCCTAAAGAGGGAATGGAACACCGGGGAGCTGTTTTTT.

The rearrangement joins TRBV28 to TRBJ2-7; no clear D gene. V was cut by 3 bases and J by 0 bases, with 9 bases left in between. There are 14 residues in the CDR3. Germline V lookup: CDR1 MDHEN, CDR2 SYDVKM. CDR3 residues: CASSLMKSSYEQYF. CDR3 DNA: TGTGCCAGCAGTTTGATGAAGAGCTCCTACGAGCAGTACTTC.

This chain connects TRBV5-1 to TRBJ2-1; 9 bases agree with TRBD1. Looked up from germline, CDR1 is SGHRS and CDR2 is YFSETQ. J gave up 8 bases and V 4 bases, and 7 bases lay outside the gene matches. This CDR3 region has 14 residues. The CDR3 DNA sequence: TGCGCCAGCAGCGGGGGACAGGGAGGGGATGAGCAGTTCTTC. Encoded protein: CASSGGQGGDEQFF. The full variable domain, rest sourced from reference TRBV5-1 and TRBJ2-1, is KAGVTQTPRYLIKTRGQQVTLSCSPISGHRSVSWYQQTPGQGLQFLFEYFSETQRNKGNFPGRFSGRQFSNSRSEMNVSTLELGDSALYLCASSGGQGGDEQFFGPGTRLTVL.